One sample yielded the 16 T cell receptor beta chains listed below, sequenced in a study of regulatory T cells in long-lasting Graves disease. Arm-PCR with iRepertoire HTBI primers amplified the CDR3 regions for these TCR beta libraries. One entry per CDR3 protein, called by TCRdb with MiXCR from the multiplex PCR reads. This sample has some 230,000 distinct CDR3 sequences, with about 17% found just once. Regarding time point: newly diagnosed GD, antithyroid drugs for less than 3 months. RNA from PBMCs was the source of the TCR library. This specimen was peripheral blood mononuclear cells (PBMCs), taken at new diagnosis, from a patient treated with antithyroid drugs. These receptors originate from a female donor with Graves disease.

There are many counts of this clonotype. This chain joins TRBV12-3 or TRBV12-4 and TRBJ2-5, with 12 bases lining up with TRBD2. The CDR3 runs 15 residues. V shed 6 bases, J shed 9 bases, and the junction held 11 bases outside the gene matches. CDR3 protein: CASSYSGTSGLSQYF. The CDR3 coding sequence is TGTGCCAGCAGCTACTCCGGGACTAGCGGGCTTTCCCAGTACTTC.

The chain carries TRBV27 and TRBJ1-4; a weak D match, TRBD1 (5 bases). Germline V lookup: CDR1 MNHEY, CDR2 SMNVEV (reference sequence). Between the trimmed V and J ends, which lost 2 bases and 0 bases, there was a span of 13 bases. The CDR3 loop spans 17 amino acids. In DNA, the CDR3 is TGTGCCAGCAGTTTACAACGTTGGGGCTCAACTAATGAAAAACTGTTTTTT. Translated: CASSLQRWGSTNEKLFF.

This clonotype was recorded many times. J is TRBJ1-1 and V is TRBV10-3, with D possibly being TRBD1 (6 bases). The V end lost 0 bases, the J end lost 7 bases, and 9 bases lay between the germline ends. The CDR3 extends over 13 amino acids. Per germline, CDR1 ENHRY and CDR2 SYGVKD. The DNA for the CDR3 is TGTGCCATCAGTGAGTCGACAGGAGATGAAGCTTTCTTT. Amino acids: CAISESTGDEAFF.

This clonotype was seen many times. The genes are TRBV7-2 and TRBJ1-5; D possibly corresponds to TRBD1 (5 bases). The CDR3 totals 15 residues. Germline V lookup: CDR1 SGHTA, CDR2 FQGNSA. V lost 4 bases and J 1 base, leaving 11 bases between the germline ends. CDR3 sequence reads: CASSYGHYSNQPQHF. The CDR3 DNA is TGTGCCAGCAGCTACGGACACTACAGCAATCAGCCCCAGCATTTT.

This clonotype was counted many times. The chain recombines TRBV24-1 with TRBJ2-5; TRBD2 is a possible D gene (5 bases). V lost 9 bases to trimming and J lost 7 bases, with 17 bases between them. There are 13 residues in the CDR3. Per the germline V gene, CDR1 is KGHDR and CDR2 is SFDVKD. CDR3 sequence: CATSDRERGTQYF. The CDR3 nucleotides are TGTGCCACCTCCGATAGGGAGCGAGGGACCCAGTACTTC.

A few counts support this clonotype. The chain carries TRBV6-2 or TRBV6-3 and TRBJ1-4; D may be TRBD1 (5 bases). The CDR3 runs to 15 residues. Trimming took 4 bases from V and 4 from J, leaving 13 bases between them. Germline CDR1 MNHEY, CDR2 SVGEGT. CDR3 sequence reads: CASSSRDGVNEKLFF. The CDR3 coding sequence is TGTGCCAGCAGTTCCCGGGACGGGGTTAATGAAAAACTGTTTTTT.

This clonotype showed up many times. V is TRBV30 and J is TRBJ2-1; D is undetermined. V was clipped by 3 bases and J by 6 bases, with 9 bases between them. The germline CDR1 and CDR2 sequences are GTSNPN and SVGIG (reference sequence). The CDR3 loop spans 12 amino acids. Here the CDR3 DNA reads TGTGCCTGGAGACCCCAGCCCAATGAGCAGTTCTTC. Encoded protein: CAWRPQPNEQFF.

This clonotype has ten or more counts. The chain employs TRBV2 and TRBJ1-1; D gene uncertain. The CDR3 length is 14 residues. CDR1 and CDR2 from the germline V gene are SNHLY and FYNNEI. V gave up 3 bases and J gave up 4 bases, with 12 bases separating them. The CDR3 here is CASSEGSTGTEAFF. The DNA of the CDR3 is TGTGCCAGCAGTGAGGGCAGTACCGGCACTGAAGCTTTCTTT. The full variable domain, with the rest looked up from reference TRBV2 and TRBJ1-1, is EPEVTQTPSHQVTQMGQEVILRCVPISNHLYFYWYRQILGQKVEFLVSFYNNEISEKSEIFDDQFSVERPDGSNFTLKIRSTKLEDSAMYFCASSEGSTGTEAFFGQGTRLTVV.

This clonotype was detected ten times or more. This chain connects TRBV10-3 to TRBJ2-1; 11 nucleotides agree with TRBD2. CDR1 and CDR2 from the germline V gene are ENHRY and SYGVKD. The CDR3 is 18 residues long. V was clipped by 0 bases and J by 7 bases; unmatched bases: 11. CDR3 sequence reads: CAISESIAGGPRGNEQFF. The DNA for the CDR3 is TGTGCCATCAGTGAGTCGATAGCGGGAGGGCCGAGGGGGAATGAGCAGTTCTTC.

This clonotype was seen many times. The V and J genes are TRBV11-2 and TRBJ2-7; possible D gene TRBD2, 6 bases. Trimming removed 6 bases at V and 4 bases at J, with 19 bases between. This CDR3 has 15 residues. Germline V CDR1 and CDR2: SGHAT, FQNNGV. The CDR3 nucleotides are TGTGCCAGCAGTCACACGACTGGGGGAGGTTACGAGCAGTACTTC. It specifies CASSHTTGGGYEQYF.

This clonotype was seen at least ten times. V is TRBV30 and J is TRBJ2-7; 11 bases match TRBD1. The junction had 10 bases not matched to a gene; V was cut back by 3 bases and J by 6 bases. The germline V gene encodes CDR1 GTSNPN and CDR2 SVGIG (reference sequence). This CDR3 is built from 15 residues. The CDR3 nucleotides are TGTGCCTGGAGCCTCGGGGGGACAGGGGGGTTCGAGCAGTACTTC. The encoded protein is CAWSLGGTGGFEQYF.

This clonotype has more than one count but fewer than ten. The chain couples TRBV6-2 or TRBV6-3 to TRBJ2-7; D gene unclear. Trimming removed 6 bases from V and 2 bases from J, with 11 bases in between. The CDR3 contains 13 residues. Germline CDR1 MNHEY, CDR2 SVGEGT. The CDR3 nucleotides read TGTGCCAGCAGCTCCCCAGCGACCTACGAGCAGTACTTC. Its protein is CASSSPATYEQYF.

This clonotype appeared many times. This CDR3 reads CASSTRTSGLNEQFF. The CDR3 nucleotides read TGTGCCAGCAGTACAAGGACTAGCGGGCTAAATGAGCAGTTCTTC. This chain joins TRBV12-3 or TRBV12-4 and TRBJ2-1; TRBD2 agrees at 11 bases. Germline trimming cut 5 bases from V and 7 bases from J; bases unmatched to any gene: 7. The length of the CDR3 is 15 residues.

In regard to this clonotype: Given the absence of the conserved phenylalanine or tryptophan at the CDR3 end, a read error is likely. The chain recombines TRBV19 with TRBJ1-2; TRBD1 might be the D (5 bases). V dropped 4 bases and J dropped 5 bases, with 14 bases sitting between them. Germline V gene lookup returns CDR1 LNHDA and CDR2 SQIVND (reference sequence). CDR3 length equals 14 residues. The CDR3: CASSTRRVGYGYTL. In DNA, the CDR3 is TGTGCCAGTAGTACCCGCAGGGTTGGGTATGGCTACACCCTC.

This clonotype was recorded many times. V usage is TRBV12-3 or TRBV12-4 and J usage is TRBJ2-7; D unclear. The ends were cut back, 2 bases at V and 6 bases at J, with 5 bases in the middle. The CDR3 runs to 11 residues. For the CDR3, the DNA is TGTGCCAGCAGTTTAAGGCTCGAGCAGTACTTC. Protein: CASSLRLEQYF.

This clonotype was seen only a few times. The J gene is TRBJ2-2, the V gene TRBV9, with TRBD2 matching over 13 bases. V shed 0 bases and J 7 bases; nucleotides not matched to a gene: 6. Germline CDR1 and CDR2: SGDLS and YYNGEE. This CDR3 region has 17 residues. The CDR3 sequence: CASSVEGTSGNGGELFF. CDR3 sequence (DNA): TGTGCCAGCAGCGTAGAGGGGACTAGCGGGAATGGCGGGGAGCTGTTTTTT.